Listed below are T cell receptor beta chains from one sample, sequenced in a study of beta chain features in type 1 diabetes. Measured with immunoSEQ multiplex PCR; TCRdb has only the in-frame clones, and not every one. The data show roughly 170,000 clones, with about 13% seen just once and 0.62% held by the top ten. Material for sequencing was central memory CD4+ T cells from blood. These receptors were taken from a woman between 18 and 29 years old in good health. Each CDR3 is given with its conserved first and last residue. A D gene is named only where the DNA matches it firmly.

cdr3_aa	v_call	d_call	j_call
CASSFRDFTWDYNEQFF	TRBV27	-	TRBJ2-1
CASSPSDRRDTQYF	TRBV28	-	TRBJ2-3
CASSPGQGASGYTF	TRBV7-3	TRBD1	TRBJ1-2
CAIKAGQGSYEQYF	TRBV10-3	-	TRBJ2-7
CSVEGNTEAFF	TRBV20-1	-	TRBJ1-1
CASMSWEDSGGYTF	TRBV28	-	TRBJ1-2
CASSLNRDRVYGYTF	TRBV18	TRBD1	TRBJ1-2
CASSGGSGHQPQHF	TRBV27	-	TRBJ1-5
CASSPITGPGELFF	TRBV11-2	-	TRBJ2-2
CASSLNLDNEQFF	TRBV5-1	-	TRBJ2-1
CASSGLAYEQYF	TRBV28	TRBD2	TRBJ2-7
CASREAENTGELFF	TRBV6-5	-	TRBJ2-2
CAWSVRGFQPQHF	TRBV30	-	TRBJ1-5
CASSGGLAGTDTQYF	TRBV7-7	TRBD2	TRBJ2-3
CASSLGGRTEGYTF	TRBV7-2	-	TRBJ1-2
CASSLEFGGFSGNTIYF	TRBV5-1	-	TRBJ1-3
CAWTRPQTGTFGEQFF	TRBV30	TRBD1	TRBJ2-1
CASSQVGTSGRGVEQFF	TRBV4-3	TRBD2	TRBJ2-1
CASSFSETGAWEQYF	TRBV5-1	TRBD1	TRBJ2-7
CAWSPLTSGQYTDTQYF	TRBV30	TRBD1	TRBJ2-3
CASSLFGGDQPQHF	TRBV5-5	-	TRBJ1-5
CASSPPPGQGAREQYF	TRBV18	TRBD1	-
CASSLGGGRTEAFF	TRBV7-2	TRBD1	TRBJ1-1
CASSQEGTGTFTDTQYF	TRBV4-2	-	TRBJ2-3
CAWSGGRTLAKNIQYF	TRBV30	-	TRBJ2-4
CASSVFVAGDNEQFF	TRBV5-1	TRBD2	TRBJ2-1
CASSLGLAGGRNIQYF	TRBV7-9	TRBD2	TRBJ2-4
CASSERSSGFYNEQFF	TRBV5-1	-	TRBJ2-1
CASSKARVLGKNIQYF	TRBV21-1	-	TRBJ2-4
CATSRSTGSSYEQYF	TRBV15	-	TRBJ2-7
CASRESPGGGYTF	TRBV5-1	-	TRBJ1-2
CASSIDRIEQYF	TRBV19	-	TRBJ2-7
CASSPLRTGYGYTF	TRBV5-6	TRBD1	TRBJ1-2
CASSLWGPRLAGAGDTQYF	TRBV7-2	TRBD2	TRBJ2-3
CASSLVGTSGTTYEQYF	TRBV5-1	TRBD2	TRBJ2-7
CSVEDLQGPGQTQYF	TRBV29-1	TRBD1	TRBJ2-3
CASSYSNRGPSYEQYF	TRBV6-6	TRBD1	TRBJ2-7
CASSNSDTLAKNIQYF	TRBV28	-	TRBJ2-4
CASRKTGDYGYTF	TRBV2	-	TRBJ1-2
CASSPSPGQGSEGEQYF	TRBV28	TRBD1	TRBJ2-7
CASSLSGLAVLGEQFF	TRBV7-9	TRBD2	TRBJ2-1
CASSQDLGIGELFF	TRBV14	-	TRBJ2-2
CASSLDSNQPQHF	TRBV5-5	-	TRBJ1-5
CASRAGPLLRDGYTF	TRBV28	-	TRBJ1-2
CAFNRRGSGEQYF	TRBV30	-	TRBJ2-7
CASGLAGYEQYF	TRBV28	TRBD2	TRBJ2-7
CASSLGGHTEAFF	TRBV7-9	-	TRBJ1-1
CASSDSGGRTEAFF	TRBV25-1	-	TRBJ1-1
CASSSTTSGNYEQYF	TRBV6-6	TRBD2	TRBJ2-7